The entry below gives a single TCR beta chain sequence along with its context. Its target is unknown. Transcripts of RNA were the source for amplifying TCR beta CDR3 regions. First-round RT-PCR employed HTBI primers, with a second-round multiplex PCR after it. TCRdb reprocessed the multiplex PCR reads via MiXCR and lists one record per CDR3 protein. The data contain around 1.1 million distinct CDR3 sequences, roughly 35% of them singletons. This entry comes from a study of Graves' ophthalmopathy and Graves' hyperthyroidism. Study-wide points: Blood also contained most of the expanded thyroid clonotypes above 0.001 frequency.

The CDR3 has 13 amino acids. Per the germline V gene, CDR1 is MNHEY and CDR2 is SVGAGI. Trimming cost V 7 bases and J 8 bases, with 17 bases left between them. V is TRBV6-5 and J is TRBJ1-2, with D perhaps TRBD1 (6 bases). The sequenced material came from peripheral blood or thyroid tissue (not recorded which). This receptor was identified in an adult man with Graves' hyperthyroidism. The CDR3 region has the DNA TGTGCCAGCATCGACGGGGGGCGGGAGGGCTACACCTTC. Its translation: CASIDGGREGYTF.